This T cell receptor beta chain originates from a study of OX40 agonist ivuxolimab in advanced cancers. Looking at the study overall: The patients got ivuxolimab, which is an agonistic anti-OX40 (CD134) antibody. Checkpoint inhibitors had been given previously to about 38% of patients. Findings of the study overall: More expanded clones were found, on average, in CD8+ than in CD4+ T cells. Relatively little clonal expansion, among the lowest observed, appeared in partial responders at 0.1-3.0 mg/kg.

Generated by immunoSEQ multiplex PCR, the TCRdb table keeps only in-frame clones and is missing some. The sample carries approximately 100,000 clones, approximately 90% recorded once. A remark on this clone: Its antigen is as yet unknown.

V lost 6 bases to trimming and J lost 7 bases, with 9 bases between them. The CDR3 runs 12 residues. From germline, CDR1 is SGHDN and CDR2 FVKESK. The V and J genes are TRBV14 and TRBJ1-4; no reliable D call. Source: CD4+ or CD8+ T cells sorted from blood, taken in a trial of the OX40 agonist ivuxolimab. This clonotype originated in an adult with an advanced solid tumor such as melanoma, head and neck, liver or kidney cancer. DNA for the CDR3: TGTGCCAGCAGGAAGGGTACTGAAAAACTGTTTTTT. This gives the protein CASRKGTEKLFF.